Each of the 31 T cell receptor beta chains below was sequenced from the same sample in a study of Graves' ophthalmopathy and Graves' hyperthyroidism (dated by TCRdb to 2016 to 2019). The data were produced on an Illumina HiSeq 2000. For repertoire sequencing, TCR beta CDR3 regions were amplified from RNA transcripts. The first round was an RT-PCR using HTBI primers with the Qiagen OneStep RT-PCR kit, and this first round was followed by a second-round multiplex PCR, then size selection and purification. TCRdb trimmed public reads at Q25 via fastp, called clones via MiXCR and kept in-frame beta chains. Every entry covers one CDR3 protein and lists the most common genes and DNA from its rows. This sample gives approximately 160,000 distinct CDR3 sequences in total; roughly two fifths of them show up just once. The ten biggest clones cover 8% to 9.5% of the sample. What was sequenced was peripheral blood. Every receptor here comes from a man younger than 40 with Graves' ophthalmopathy. Donor details come from another sample of the same person, matched by shared clones.

This clonotype occurred many times. This chain connects TRBV28 to TRBJ1-1; no definite D call. The germline V gene has CDR1 MDHEN and CDR2 SYDVKM. CDR3 length: 14 residues. Trimming removed 2 bases at V and 1 base at J, with 8 bases between. This chain's CDR3 is CASSLGHQNTEAFF. CDR3 bases: TGTGCCAGCAGTTTAGGTCACCAGAACACTGAAGCTTTCTTT. Full variable domain (rest looked up from reference TRBV28 and TRBJ1-1): DVKVTQSSRYLVKRTGEKVFLECVQDMDHENMFWYRQDPGLGLRLIYFSYDVKMKEKGDIPEGYSVSREKKERFSLILESASTNQTSMYLCASSLGHQNTEAFFGQGTRLTVV.

This chain joins TRBV12-3 or TRBV12-4 and TRBJ2-5; D is perhaps TRBD2 (6 bases). Trimming took off 5 bases at V and 4 bases at J, with 14 bases between the two ends. This CDR3 contains 14 residues. The CDR3 protein is CASSEDWGGETQYF. CDR3 sequence (DNA): TGTGCCAGCAGTGAGGACTGGGGAGGAGAGACCCAGTACTTC.

This chain links TRBV30 with TRBJ2-7; 7 nucleotides line up with TRBD1. CDR1 and CDR2 from the germline V gene are GTSNPN and SVGIG (reference sequence). The CDR3 is 11 residues long. V dropped 5 bases and J dropped 4; count of bases not matched to a gene: 2. The CDR3 coding sequence is TGTGCCTGGTCACAGGGGTACGAGCAGTACTTC. Its translation: CAWSQGYEQYF.

The chain has TRBV5-1 and TRBJ1-2; possible D gene TRBD1, 5 bases. The CDR3 has 14 amino acids. The V gene's germline CDR1 is SGHRS and CDR2 YFSETQ. V lost 2 bases and J lost 0, with 8 bases in between. This CDR3 reads CASSLRGANYGYTF. The CDR3 DNA is TGCGCCAGCAGCTTAAGGGGAGCTAACTATGGCTACACCTTC.

The chain is built from TRBV30 and TRBJ1-1; D is unresolved. Germline V gene lookup returns CDR1 GTSNPN and CDR2 SVGIG (reference sequence). V shed 4 bases and J shed 0 bases, with 9 bases lying between them. This CDR3 is 13 amino acids long. The CDR3 region is CAWKVAMNTEAFF. DNA of the CDR3: TGTGCCTGGAAGGTCGCAATGAACACTGAAGCTTTCTTT.

This clonotype was recorded at least ten times. The rearrangement links TRBV24-1 to TRBJ2-2; D is unresolved. This CDR3 region has 15 residues. Germline loops: CDR1 KGHDR, CDR2 SFDVKD. Trimming stripped 1 base from V and 1 base from J, with 6 bases between. CDR3 nucleotides: TGTGCCACCAGTGATTTAGGACGGAACACCGGGGAGCTGTTTTTT. Protein: CATSDLGRNTGELFF.

In its sample, this clonotype was seen a few times. The rearrangement joins TRBV20-1 to TRBJ2-7; TRBD2 matches at 7 bases. The germline V gene encodes CDR1 DFQATT and CDR2 SNEGSKA (reference sequence). After removal of 3 bases from V and 1 base from J, the junction contained 18 bases not matched to a gene. This CDR3 comprises 18 residues. CDR3 in amino acids: CSASPTSGTGGSSYEQYF. DNA of the CDR3: TGCAGTGCTAGTCCCACTTCCGGGACGGGCGGGAGTTCCTACGAGCAGTACTTC.

The gene calls are TRBV2 and TRBJ1-6; 7 bases map to TRBD1. Germline V lookup: CDR1 SNHLY, CDR2 FYNNEI. V shed 8 bases, J shed 10 bases, and the junction held 11 bases outside the gene matches. This CDR3 contains 14 residues. CDR3 bases: TGTGCCAGCCGGGAGACAGGGTCGGGATCACCCCTCCACTTT. As protein: CASRETGSGSPLHF.

This clonotype was found many times. This chain uses TRBV15 with TRBJ1-5, with a possible D match to TRBD1 (6 bases). CDR3 length equals 15 residues. The V gene's germline CDR1 is LNHNV and CDR2 YYDKDF (reference sequence). V was shortened by 5 bases and J by 2 bases, with 13 bases between the two germline ends. The CDR3 reads CATSGGGPGNQPQHF. Here the CDR3 DNA reads TGTGCCACCAGCGGGGGGGGCCCGGGCAATCAGCCCCAGCATTTT.

The V gene is TRBV12-3 or TRBV12-4, the J gene TRBJ2-5; TRBD1 matches at 7 bases. The J call could be wrong; TRBJ2-7 is a better fit for the DNA end. This CDR3 has 13 amino acids. The CDR3 loop reads CASSYDRESEQYF. The CDR3, as DNA: TGTGCCAGCAGCTATGACAGGGAGAGCGAGCAGTACTTC.

This clonotype appeared many times. J is TRBJ2-6 and V is TRBV24-1, with 11 nucleotides matching TRBD2. CDR1 is KGHDR and CDR2 is SFDVKD in the germline V gene. The J segment lost 4 bases and the V segment lost 4 bases, leaving 11 bases of the junction unmatched. The CDR3 is made up of 19 amino acids. The CDR3 nucleotides read TGTGCCACCAGTGACTCCACGACTAGCGGGATCACCGGGGCCAACGTCCTGACTTTC. Protein: CATSDSTTSGITGANVLTF.

The rearrangement joins TRBV28 to TRBJ1-5; TRBD1 agrees at 7 bases. V shed 5 bases, J shed 11 bases, and the junction held 9 bases outside the gene matches. Germline CDR1 MDHEN, CDR2 SYDVKM. The CDR3 consists of 13 residues. The DNA for the CDR3 is TGTGCCAGCAGTCTGACAGGGACACGGACCCAGCATTTT. Amino acid sequence: CASSLTGTRTQHF.

The V and J genes are TRBV6-5 and TRBJ1-2; 7 nucleotides line up with TRBD1. This CDR3 has 14 amino acids. V gave up 4 bases and J gave up 0 bases; unmatched junction bases: 2. Per the germline V gene, CDR1 is MNHEY and CDR2 is SVGAGI. CDR3 sequence reads: CASSWQGANYGYTF. As DNA, the CDR3 is TGTGCCAGCAGTTGGCAGGGGGCTAACTATGGCTACACCTTC.

The table lists this clonotype with many counts. The chain uses TRBV5-1 and TRBJ2-5; TRBD2 aligns across 12 bases. V dropped 1 base and J dropped 5; count of bases not matched to a gene: 9. This CDR3 contains 17 residues. Germline V gene sequence: CDR1 SGHRS, CDR2 YFSETQ. The CDR3 DNA follows: TGCGCCAGCAGCTTGAGAGCTAGCGGGAGGGCCGGGGAGACCCAGTACTTC. Translating gives CASSLRASGRAGETQYF.

For the CDR3, the DNA is TGTGCCAGCAGTCCCTCAGTAAGCAATCAGCCCCAGCATTTT. This translates into CASSPSVSNQPQHF. The chain joins TRBV6-2 or TRBV6-3 to TRBJ1-5; D gene unclear. This CDR3 is 14 amino acids long. V lost 5 bases and J lost 1, with 9 bases in between. Germline V lookup: CDR1 MNHEY, CDR2 SVGEGT.

The CDR3 spells CATYSFGELFF. CDR3 in DNA: TGTGCCACCTACTCCTTCGGGGAGCTGTTTTTT. V usage is TRBV6-2 or TRBV6-3 and J usage is TRBJ2-2; no definite D call. Germline CDR1 MNHEY, CDR2 SVGEGT. CDR3 length: 11 amino acids. V shed 10 bases and J shed 7 bases, with 10 bases lying between them.

This chain uses TRBV11-3 with TRBJ1-3; no firm D call. This CDR3 has 13 residues. Trimming shortened V by 4 bases and J by 4 bases, and 8 bases separated the two germline ends. Germline V CDR1 and CDR2: SGHNT, YENEEA. This CDR3 reads CASSSDLGNTIYF. The CDR3 coding sequence is TGTGCCAGCAGCTCAGACCTCGGAAACACCATATATTTT.

This clonotype has a count of ten or more. The CDR3 loop reads CASTLRQGWDQPQHF. CDR3 bases: TGTGCCAGCACCTTACGGCAGGGTTGGGATCAGCCCCAGCATTTT. The chain couples TRBV6-1 to TRBJ1-5; tentatively, D is TRBD1 (5 bases). Trimming pared 7 bases from V and 5 bases from J, leaving 18 bases between. Germline V lookup: CDR1 MNHNS, CDR2 SASEGT. This CDR3 is 15 amino acids long.

This clonotype was detected many times. The chain employs TRBV6-5 and TRBJ1-1, with D uncertain. With 1 base removed from V and 5 bases from J, the gap between germline ends came to 11 bases. Germline V gene data show CDR1 as MNHEY and CDR2 as SVGAGI. The length of the CDR3 is 14 residues. The CDR3 nucleotides read TGTGCCAGCAGTTACTTGGGTTCTGGAACTGAAGCTTTCTTT. It encodes CASSYLGSGTEAFF.

The chain carries TRBV20-1 and TRBJ2-5; TRBD1 is a possible D gene (5 bases). Trimming left V 7 bases short and J 4 bases short, with 16 bases between. This CDR3 is 13 amino acids long. Germline values: CDR1 DFQATT, CDR2 SNEGSKA (reference sequence). CDR3 in amino acids: CSVPRGGGETQYF. For the CDR3, the DNA is TGCAGTGTTCCAAGGGGCGGCGGAGAGACCCAGTACTTC.

There are a few counts of this clonotype. The gene calls are TRBV27 and TRBJ2-5, with 7 bases matching TRBD2. This CDR3 spans 15 amino acids. The ends lost 3 bases at V and 2 bases at J; junction bases unmatched: 6. Looked up from germline, CDR1 is MNHEY and CDR2 is SMNVEV (reference sequence). In DNA, the CDR3 is TGTGCCAGCAGTTTTCTGCAGGGAGGGCAAGAGACCCAGTACTTC. It translates to CASSFLQGGQETQYF.

The chain is built from TRBV11-2 and TRBJ2-7; D call uncertain. This CDR3 is built from 16 residues. Germline CDR1 and CDR2: SGHAT and FQNNGV. With 2 bases removed from V and 2 bases from J, the gap between germline ends came to 16 bases. This CDR3 is CASSLTNLPQPYEQYF. CDR3 DNA: TGTGCCAGCAGCTTAACCAACCTCCCTCAACCCTACGAGCAGTACTTC. The full variable domain, rest sourced from reference TRBV11-2 and TRBJ2-7, is EAGVAQSPRYKIIEKRQSVAFWCNPISGHATLYWYQQILGQGPKLLIQFQNNGVVDDSQLPKDRFSAERLKGVDSTLKIQPAKLEDSAVYLCASSLTNLPQPYEQYFGPGTRLTVT.

This clonotype was seen at least ten times. This sequence joins TRBV30 and TRBJ1-5; maybe TRBD1 (6 bases). The length of the CDR3 is 14 residues. The germline gives CDR1 GTSNPN, CDR2 SVGIG (reference sequence). V lost 1 base and J 7 bases, leaving 14 bases between the germline ends. CDR3 sequence (DNA): TGTGCCTGGAGTGGGGGAACAGGGACCCAGCCCCAGCATTTT. Its protein is CAWSGGTGTQPQHF.

The chain joins TRBV7-2 to TRBJ2-7; 7 nucleotides match TRBD1. J lost 5 bases, V lost 1 base, and 8 bases had no gene match. Germline assignment: CDR1 SGHTA and CDR2 FQGNSA. The CDR3 is made up of 15 amino acids. CDR3 protein: CASSLGPGGYDEQYF. As DNA, the CDR3 is TGTGCCAGCAGCTTAGGCCCAGGGGGTTATGACGAGCAGTACTTC.

This clonotype was found many times. The genes are TRBV18 and TRBJ2-7; possible D gene TRBD1, 5 bases. Trimming cost V 3 bases and J 5 bases, with 14 bases left between them. Germline values: CDR1 KGHSH, CDR2 LQKENI. CDR3 length: 14 residues. Written as DNA, the CDR3 is TGTGCCAGCTCACCCCCCTCTGGGGCGGACGAGCAGTACTTC. Residues: CASSPPSGADEQYF.

This clonotype was recorded many times. V and J are TRBV27 and TRBJ2-2; tentative D call: TRBD2 (5 bases). The CDR3 runs to 15 residues. CDR1 is MNHEY, CDR2 SMNVEV, per germline (reference sequence). The ends were cut back, 5 bases at V and 4 bases at J, with 14 bases in the middle. The CDR3 DNA follows: TGTGCCAGCAGTCCCCGCGGGTCTGTCACCGGGGAGCTGTTTTTT. Protein product: CASSPRGSVTGELFF.

This clonotype was seen repeatedly, ten times or more. The V and J genes are TRBV25-1 and TRBJ2-7, with D possibly being TRBD1 (6 bases). The CDR3 is made up of 17 amino acids. V gave up 0 bases and J gave up 0 bases, with 15 bases separating them. Germline V gene lookup returns CDR1 MGHDK and CDR2 SYGVNS. The CDR3 is CASSEYVGGFNSYEQYF. Written as DNA, the CDR3 is TGTGCCAGCAGTGAATACGTAGGGGGATTTAACTCCTACGAGCAGTACTTC.

This clonotype has at least ten counts. This rearrangement joins TRBV6-1 to TRBJ2-5; TRBD2 aligns across 8 bases. The length of the CDR3 is 16 residues. The junction had 11 bases not matched to a gene; V was cut back by 3 bases and J by 5 bases. CDR1 is MNHNS, CDR2 SASEGT, per germline. The CDR3 coding sequence is TGTGCCAGCAGTGAGACCGTCGGGGGGGGCAGGGAGACCCAGTACTTC. Amino acids: CASSETVGGGRETQYF.

The chain combines TRBV27 with TRBJ1-5, with D possibly matching TRBD1 (5 bases). The V end lost 8 bases, the J end lost 0 bases, and 17 bases lay between the germline ends. The length of the CDR3 is 16 residues. From germline, CDR1 is MNHEY and CDR2 SMNVEV (reference sequence). The CDR3, as DNA: TGTGCCAGCGAGACCCGAGACAGTAATAGCAATCAGCCCCAGCATTTT. Protein product: CASETRDSNSNQPQHF.

This chain uses TRBV27 with TRBJ2-7; D gene uncertain. Germline V gives CDR1 MNHEY, CDR2 SMNVEV (reference sequence). The CDR3 covers 14 residues. Trimming removed 0 bases from V and 4 bases from J, with 10 bases in between. Written as DNA, the CDR3 is TGTGCCAGCAGTTTATCCCCCGTTGGATACGAGCAGTACTTC. This sequence encodes CASSLSPVGYEQYF.

This clonotype was seen a handful of times. V is TRBV28 and J is TRBJ1-3, with D uncertain. The CDR3 is 14 residues long. Germline assignment: CDR1 MDHEN and CDR2 SYDVKM. V was pared by 6 bases and J by 0 bases, with 9 bases between. In DNA, the CDR3 is TGTGCCAGCAGATCCTGGGGCTCTGGAAACACCATATATTTT. Translated, it gives CASRSWGSGNTIYF.